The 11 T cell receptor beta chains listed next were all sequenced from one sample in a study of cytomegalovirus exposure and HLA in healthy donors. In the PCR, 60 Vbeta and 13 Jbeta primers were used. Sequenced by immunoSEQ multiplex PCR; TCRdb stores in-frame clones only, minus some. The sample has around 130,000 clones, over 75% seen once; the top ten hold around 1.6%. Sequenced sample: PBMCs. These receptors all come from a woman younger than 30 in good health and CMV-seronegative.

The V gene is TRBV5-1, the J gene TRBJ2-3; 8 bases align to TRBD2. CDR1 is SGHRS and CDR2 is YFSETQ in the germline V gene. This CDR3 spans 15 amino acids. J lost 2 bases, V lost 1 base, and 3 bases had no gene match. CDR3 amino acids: CASSLRGGITDTQYF. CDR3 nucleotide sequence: TGCGCCAGCAGCTTGCGGGGGGGAATCACAGATACGCAGTATTTT.

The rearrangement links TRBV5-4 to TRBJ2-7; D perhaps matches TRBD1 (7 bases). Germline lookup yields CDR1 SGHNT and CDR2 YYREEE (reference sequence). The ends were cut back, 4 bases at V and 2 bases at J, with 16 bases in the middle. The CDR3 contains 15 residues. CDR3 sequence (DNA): TGTGCCAGCAGCCCCCAGGGGGGACTGGCCTACGAGCAGTACTTC. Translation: CASSPQGGLAYEQYF.

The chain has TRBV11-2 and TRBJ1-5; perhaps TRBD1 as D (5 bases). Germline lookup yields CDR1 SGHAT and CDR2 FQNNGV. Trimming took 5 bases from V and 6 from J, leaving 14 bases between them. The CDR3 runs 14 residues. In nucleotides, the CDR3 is TGTGCCAGCAGCCGAGCGGGGGGGTCTCAGCCCCAGCATTTT. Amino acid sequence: CASSRAGGSQPQHF.

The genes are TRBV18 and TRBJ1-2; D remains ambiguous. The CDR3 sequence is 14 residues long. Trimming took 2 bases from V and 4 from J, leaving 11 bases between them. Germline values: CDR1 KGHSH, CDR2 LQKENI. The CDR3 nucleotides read TGTGCCAGCTCACCAGGTCCCAGCGGCTATGGCTACACCTTC. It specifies CASSPGPSGYGYTF.

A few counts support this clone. The DNA of the CDR3 is TGTGCCAGCAACCCGACAGGGGAGGGAGTGGACACTGAAGCTTTCTTT. It translates to CASNPTGEGVDTEAFF. The chain has TRBV14 and TRBJ1-1; 8 bases are a match to TRBD1. This CDR3 comprises 16 residues. Germline V lookup: CDR1 SGHDN, CDR2 FVKESK. V shed 7 bases and J 3 bases; nucleotides not matched to a gene: 13.

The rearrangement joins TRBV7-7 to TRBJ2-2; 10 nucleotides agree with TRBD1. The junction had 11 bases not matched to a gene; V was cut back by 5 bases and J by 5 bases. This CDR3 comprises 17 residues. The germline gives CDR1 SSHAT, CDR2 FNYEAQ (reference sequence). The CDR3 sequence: CASSRYAGTGVTGELFF. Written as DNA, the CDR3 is TGTGCCAGCAGCCGGTACGCCGGGACAGGGGTGACCGGGGAGCTGTTTTTT.

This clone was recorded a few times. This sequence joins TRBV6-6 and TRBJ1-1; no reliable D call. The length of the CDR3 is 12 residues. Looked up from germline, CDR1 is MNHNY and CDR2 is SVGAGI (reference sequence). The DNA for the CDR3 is TGTTCGACTCGACCCATGAACACTGAAGCTTTCTTT. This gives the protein CSTRPMNTEAFF.

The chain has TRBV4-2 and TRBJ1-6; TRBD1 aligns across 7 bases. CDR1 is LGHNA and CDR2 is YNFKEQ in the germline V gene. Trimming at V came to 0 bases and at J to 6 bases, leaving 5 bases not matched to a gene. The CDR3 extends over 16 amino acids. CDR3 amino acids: CASSQDQGVGNSPLHF. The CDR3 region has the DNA TGTGCCAGCAGCCAAGATCAGGGGGTCGGTAATTCACCCCTCCACTTT.

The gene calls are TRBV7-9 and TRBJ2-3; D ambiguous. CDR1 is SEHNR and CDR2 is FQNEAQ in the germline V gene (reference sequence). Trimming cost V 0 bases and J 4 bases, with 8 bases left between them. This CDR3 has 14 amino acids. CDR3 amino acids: CASSLAATPDTQYF. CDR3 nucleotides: TGTGCCAGCAGCTTAGCAGCTACCCCAGATACGCAGTATTTT.

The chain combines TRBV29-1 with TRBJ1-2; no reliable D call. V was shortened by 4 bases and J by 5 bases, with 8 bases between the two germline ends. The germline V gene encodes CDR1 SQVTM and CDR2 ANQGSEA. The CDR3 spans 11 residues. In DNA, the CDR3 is TGCAGCGTTGCCTTAAATTATGGCTACACCTTC. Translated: CSVALNYGYTF.

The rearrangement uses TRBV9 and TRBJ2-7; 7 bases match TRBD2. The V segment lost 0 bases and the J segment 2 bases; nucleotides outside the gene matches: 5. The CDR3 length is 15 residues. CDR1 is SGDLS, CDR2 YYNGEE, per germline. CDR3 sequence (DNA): TGTGCCAGCAGCGTAGGGCTAGCGGATCCCTACGAGCAGTACTTC. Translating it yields CASSVGLADPYEQYF.